The following is a TCR beta chain sequence with its context. This sample was included in a study of blood T cell repertoires in COVID-19. This CDR3 has 16 residues. Trimming left V 2 bases short and J 0 bases short, with 11 bases between. Germline values: CDR1 KGHSH, CDR2 LQKENI. Profiled with immunoSEQ multiplex PCR; TCRdb holds only in-frame clones, not every one. The table lists under 150,000 clones, 86% of them singletons, with 2.3% in the top ten. The sequence was collected from a woman between 50 and 59 years old who had recovered from COVID-19. Sequencing was done on a sample of PBMCs or T cells enriched from blood (not recorded which). The gene calls are TRBV18 and TRBJ1-3; D call uncertain. CDR3 DNA sequence: TGTGCCAGCTCACCAGAAAGCGGCCGCTCTGGAAACACCATATATTTT. This gives the protein CASSPESGRSGNTIYF.